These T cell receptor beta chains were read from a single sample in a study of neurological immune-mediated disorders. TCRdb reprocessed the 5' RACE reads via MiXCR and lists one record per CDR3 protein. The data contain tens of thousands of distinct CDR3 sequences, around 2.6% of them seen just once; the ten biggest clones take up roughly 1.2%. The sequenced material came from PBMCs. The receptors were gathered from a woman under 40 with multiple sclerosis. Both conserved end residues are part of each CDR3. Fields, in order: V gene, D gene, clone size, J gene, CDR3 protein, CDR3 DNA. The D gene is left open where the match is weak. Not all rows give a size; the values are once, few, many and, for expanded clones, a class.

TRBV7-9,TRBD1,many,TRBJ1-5,CASSLGDSPNQPQHF,TGTGCCAGCAGCTTAGGGGACAGCCCCAATCAGCCCCAGCATTTT
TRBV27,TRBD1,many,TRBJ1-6,CASSLEGANGNSPLHF,TGTGCCAGCAGTTTAGAGGGGGCTAACGGTAATTCACCCCTCCACTTT
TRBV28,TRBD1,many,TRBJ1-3,CASTPGGQLGNTIYF,TGTGCCAGCACCCCAGGGGGACAGCTGGGAAACACCATATATTTT
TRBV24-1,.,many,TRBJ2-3,CATTDASTDTQYF,TGTGCCACCACAGACGCAAGCACAGATACGCAGTATTTT
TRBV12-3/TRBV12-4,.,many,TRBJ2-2,CASNFRGYTGELFF,TGTGCCAGCAACTTTCGGGGGTACACCGGGGAGCTGTTTTTT
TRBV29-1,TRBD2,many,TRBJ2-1,CSATRLAGAYNEQFF,TGCAGCGCTACACGACTAGCGGGAGCGTACAATGAGCAGTTCTTC
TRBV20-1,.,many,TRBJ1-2,CSALRGTVDGYTF,TGCAGTGCTTTAAGGGGGACCGTTGATGGCTACACCTTC
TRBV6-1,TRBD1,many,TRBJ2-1,CASSGAGTGNNEQFF,TGTGCCAGCAGTGGAGCCGGGACAGGGAACAATGAGCAGTTCTTC
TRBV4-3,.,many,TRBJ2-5,CASSQDWGQETQYF,TGCGCCAGCAGCCAAGATTGGGGGCAAGAGACCCAGTACTTC
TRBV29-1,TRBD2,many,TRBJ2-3,CSVCGRSTDTQYF,TGCAGCGTTTGCGGGAGGAGCACAGATACGCAGTATTTT
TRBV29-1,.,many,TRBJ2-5,CSVAPPQYF,TGCAGCGTTGCCCCCCCCCAGTACTTC
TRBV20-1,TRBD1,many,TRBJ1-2,CSAGTGVDGYTF,TGCAGTGCTGGGACAGGGGTGGATGGCTACACCTTC
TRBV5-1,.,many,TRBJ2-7,CASSSQYASSYEQYF,TGCGCCAGCAGCTCACAGTACGCGAGCTCCTACGAGCAGTACTTC
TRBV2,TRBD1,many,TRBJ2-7,CASNDRDRTLNEQYF,TGTGCCAGCAACGACCGGGACAGGACTTTAAACGAGCAGTACTTC
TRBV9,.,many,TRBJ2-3,CASSLTTSTDTQYF,TGTGCCAGCAGCCTGACAACTAGCACAGATACGCAGTATTTT
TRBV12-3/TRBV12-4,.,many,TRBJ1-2,CASSFPPVYGYTF,TGTGCCAGCAGTTTTCCGCCAGTCTATGGCTACACCTTC
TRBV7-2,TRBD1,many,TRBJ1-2,CASSPAGTGEYGYTF,TGTGCCAGCAGCCCGGCCGGGACAGGGGAATATGGCTACACCTTC
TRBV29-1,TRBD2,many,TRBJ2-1,CSALAGRDNEQFF,TGCAGCGCCCTAGCGGGGCGGGACAATGAGCAGTTCTTC
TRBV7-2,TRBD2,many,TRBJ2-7,CASSPGLAGGPPQYF,TGTGCCAGCAGCCCAGGACTAGCGGGAGGGCCCCCGCAGTACTTC
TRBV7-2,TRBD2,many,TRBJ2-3,CASSHVAGRGEDTQYF,TGTGCCAGCAGCCACGTAGCGGGAAGGGGGGAAGATACGCAGTATTTT
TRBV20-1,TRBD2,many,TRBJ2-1,CSARDVAGDPYEQFF,TGCAGTGCTAGAGATGTAGCGGGGGACCCCTATGAGCAGTTCTTC
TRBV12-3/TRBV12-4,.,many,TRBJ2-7,CASSFYSYEQYF,TGTGCCAGCAGTTTCTACTCCTACGAGCAGTACTTC
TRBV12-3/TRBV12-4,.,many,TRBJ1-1,CASSLRPANTEAFF,TGTGCCAGCAGTTTGCGTCCAGCCAACACTGAAGCTTTCTTT
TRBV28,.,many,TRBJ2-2,CASSLGSGWNSTRTGELFF,TGTGCCAGCAGTTTGGGTTCGGGGTGGAATAGCACCCGAACCGGGGAGCTGTTTTTT
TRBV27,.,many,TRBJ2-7,CASSSGPFYEQYF,TGTGCCAGCAGTTCGGGACCTTTTTACGAGCAGTACTTC
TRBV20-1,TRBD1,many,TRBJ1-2,CSAREPTGYGYTF,TGCAGTGCTAGAGAACCGACAGGGTATGGCTACACCTTC
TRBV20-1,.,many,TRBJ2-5,CSARKVSAEETQYF,TGCAGTGCTAGGAAGGTTAGCGCCGAAGAGACCCAGTACTTC
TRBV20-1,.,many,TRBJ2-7,CSARETSSGNYEQYF,TGCAGTGCTAGAGAAACTAGCTCAGGAAACTACGAGCAGTACTTC
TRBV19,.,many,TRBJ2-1,CASSNRDLTLFF,TGTGCCAGTAGTAACCGGGACCTTACCCTGTTCTTC
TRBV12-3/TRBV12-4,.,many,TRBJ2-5,CASSLSLQEETQYF,TGTGCCAGCAGTTTAAGTTTACAGGAAGAGACCCAGTACTTC
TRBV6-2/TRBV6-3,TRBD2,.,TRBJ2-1,CASRLAGSNEQFF,TGTGCCAGCAGACTAGCGGGGAGCAATGAGCAGTTCTTC
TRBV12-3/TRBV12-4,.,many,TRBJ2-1,CASSSLGGSSYNEQFF,TGTGCCAGCAGTTCCTTAGGGGGTAGCTCCTACAATGAGCAGTTCTTC
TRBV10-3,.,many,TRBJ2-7,CAISESTDFYEQYF,TGTGCCATCAGTGAGTCAACAGACTTTTACGAGCAGTACTTC
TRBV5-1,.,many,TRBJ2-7,CASSLAGEYEQYF,TGCGCCAGCAGCTTGGCCGGGGAATACGAGCAGTACTTC
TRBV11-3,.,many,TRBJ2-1,CASSLRMGGEQFF,TGTGCCAGCAGCTTACGAATGGGGGGTGAGCAGTTCTTC
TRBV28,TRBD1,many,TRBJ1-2,CASSDRDREASPHFNYGYTF,TGTGCCAGCAGTGACCGGGACAGGGAAGCCTCTCCTCATTTCAACTATGGCTACACCTTC
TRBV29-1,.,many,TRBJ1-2,CSVDKGGATTNYGYTF,TGCAGCGTTGACAAAGGAGGGGCGACTACTAACTATGGCTACACCTTC
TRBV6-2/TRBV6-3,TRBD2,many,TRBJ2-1,CASSGAGRLNEQFF,TGTGCCAGCAGTGGAGCGGGAAGGTTAAATGAGCAGTTCTTC
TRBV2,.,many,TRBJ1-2,CASSRQAGYGYTF,TGTGCCAGCAGCAGACAGGCGGGCTATGGCTACACCTTC
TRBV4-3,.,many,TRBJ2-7,CASSQEKGTGIDEQYF,TGCGCCAGCAGCCAAGAAAAGGGTACCGGGATCGACGAGCAGTACTTC
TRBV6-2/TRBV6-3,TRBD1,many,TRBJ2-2,CASSPGTENTGELFF,TGTGCCAGCAGTCCCGGGACAGAGAACACCGGGGAGCTGTTTTTT
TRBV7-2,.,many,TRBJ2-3,CASSLSSGSADTQYF,TGTGCCAGCAGCTTAAGTTCGGGGAGCGCAGATACGCAGTATTTT